This TCR beta chain was identified during a study of early T cells in non-severe SARS-CoV-2 infection. TCRdb re-analysed the 5' RACE reads in MiXCR, keeping a single row per CDR3 protein. This sample has some 23,000 distinct CDR3 sequences, with roughly 5.3% found just once. V was shortened by 0 bases and J by 4 bases, with 12 bases between the two germline ends. The CDR3 spans 15 residues. The V gene's germline CDR1 is SGHAT and CDR2 FQNNGV. The sequence was collected from an adult who was a healthcare worker with PCR-confirmed SARS-CoV-2 infection or an uninfected control (not recorded which). The chain links TRBV11-2 to TRBJ1-2; D not certain. The sample consisted of whole blood. The CDR3 coding sequence is TGTGCCAGCAGCTTAGAGGGTGCTACCTTCTATGGCTACACCTTC. It codes for CASSLEGATFYGYTF.